The text below deals with one TCR beta chain. Its antigen remains unknown. This sample was taken from a study of post-analysis software for immune sequencing data. Study-level background: Recorded subtypes: relapsing-remitting, secondary progressive, progressive-relapsing; some patients unannotated. Study-wide results and caveats: About 5 TRBV segments, including TRBV5-6, TRBV5-1 and TRBV20-1, were more frequent in patients than controls. Normalized Chao1 diversity in multiple sclerosis patients fell significantly below that of controls.

The length of the CDR3 is 12 residues. Trimming pared 7 bases from V and 7 bases from J, leaving 13 bases between. Tagging with unique molecular identifiers was a feature of the TCR beta cDNA libraries. TCRdb re-analysed the PCR reads in MiXCR, keeping a single row per CDR3 protein. The sample comprises 750,000 to 950,000 distinct CDR3 sequences, roughly 50% of which are singletons, and under 6% rests with the top ten. This sequence joins TRBV12-3 or TRBV12-4 and TRBJ1-2; possibly TRBD1 for D (5 bases). The clonotype was recovered from a girl aged 5 to 17 with multiple sclerosis. Sequencing input: blood. Here the CDR3 reads CASTLRGAGYTF. The CDR3 nucleotides are TGTGCCAGCACACTACGGGGCGCTGGCTACACCTTC.